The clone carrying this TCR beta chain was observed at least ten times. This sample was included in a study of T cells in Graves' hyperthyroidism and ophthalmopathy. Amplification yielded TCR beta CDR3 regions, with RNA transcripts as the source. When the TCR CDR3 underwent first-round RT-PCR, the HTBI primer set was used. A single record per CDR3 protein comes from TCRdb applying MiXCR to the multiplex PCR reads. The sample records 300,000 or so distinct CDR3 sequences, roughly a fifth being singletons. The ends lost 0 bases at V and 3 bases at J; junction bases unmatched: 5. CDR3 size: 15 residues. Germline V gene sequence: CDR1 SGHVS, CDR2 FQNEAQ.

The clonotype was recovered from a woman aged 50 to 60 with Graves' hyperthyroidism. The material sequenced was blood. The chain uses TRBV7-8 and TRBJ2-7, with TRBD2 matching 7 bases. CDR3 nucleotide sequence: TGTGCCAGCAGCTTAGCTGGACTAGTCTACTACGAGCAGTACTTC. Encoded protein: CASSLAGLVYYEQYF.